This TCR beta chain was captured by sequencing in a study of Ad26.COV2.S vaccination and SARS-CoV-2 variants. Study-level background: Each vaccinee took Ad26.COV2.S intramuscularly, once or twice 56 days apart.

Treatment denoted: 19 received Ad26.COV2.S at low or high dose, single or two shots; 5 received placebo; per-sample allocation not given. At day 63 after the first vaccine or placebo injection, samples were drawn. An adult donor aged 18-55 years was enrolled in Boston. Broader study findings: Analyses of TCR breadth and depth may have underestimated total T cell responses.

Turning to this clone: What it binds is not known.

CDR1 and CDR2 (germline): SEHNR, FQNEAQ (reference sequence). This CDR3 has 15 amino acids. V was shortened by 5 bases and J by 4 bases, with 15 bases between the two germline ends. TCRdb keeps only in-frame clones here, not all; method: immunoSEQ multiplex PCR. The sample has approximately 280,000 clones, more than 75% seen once. The origin of this receptor is a person aged 18 to 65 who received the Ad26.COV2.S COVID-19 vaccine or a placebo. The source material was peripheral blood, sampled in a trial of Ad26.COV2.S vaccine versus placebo. The V and J genes are TRBV7-9 and TRBJ1-5; D possibly corresponds to TRBD1 (6 bases). This CDR3 is CASSRGPQGNQPQHF. Written as DNA, the CDR3 is TGTGCCAGCAGCAGGGGACCCCAGGGGAATCAGCCCCAGCATTTT. The variable domain in full, with the rest retrieved from reference TRBV7-9 and TRBJ1-5, is DTGVSQNPRHKITKRGQNVTFRCDPISEHNRLYWYRQTLGQGPEFLTYFQNEAQLEKSRLLSDRFSAERPKGSFSTLEIQRTEQGDSAMYLCASSRGPQGNQPQHFGDGTRLSIL.